One T cell receptor (beta chain) is described in this entry. Its antigen is unknown. This sample is drawn from a study of cytomegalovirus exposure and HLA in healthy donors. Findings and limits, study-wide: Versus the approximately 670-donor mean, an Asian-associated ancestry cluster reportedly showed fewer N-insertions in a later analysis. Owing to their indistinguishability, certain V segments, notably TRBV6-2 and TRBV6-3, were excluded. Later on, a genetic analysis was performed. It linked a missense variant in DCLRE1C with V- and J-gene trimming of TCR beta. Several top significant clusters appeared, in a later analysis, to be linked to common viral pathogens.

This PCR relied on a set of 60 Vbeta primers and 13 Jbeta primers. Assay used: immunoSEQ multiplex PCR; TCRdb lists only in-frame clones, some missing. The profile shows some 30,000 clones, around 83% of them singletons. The CDR3 length is 21 residues. Per germline, CDR1 GTSNPN and CDR2 SVGIG (reference sequence). Losses at the gene ends were 0 bases for V and 7 bases for J; bases not matched to a gene: 27. Sequencing was performed on PBMCs. The chain couples TRBV30 to TRBJ2-1; 7 bases are a match to TRBD2. The TCR originated in a woman under 30 in good health and CMV-seronegative. The DNA of the CDR3 is TGTGCCTGGAGTGTCCCCTTGGGGCGGGAGCCGGCCGGAGGGAGTGCGAATGAGCAGTTCTTC. Protein product: CAWSVPLGREPAGGSANEQFF.